The clone carrying this T cell receptor beta chain came up a few times. The antigen is not known. These data come from a study of T cells after posttransplantation cyclophosphamide. The data were produced by immunoSEQ multiplex PCR, yet TCRdb's version contains in-frame clones alone and is incomplete. This repertoire holds roughly 40,000 clones, and none appear only once. Findings and caveats of the study: Later post-transplant blood repertoires were often dominated by donor CD8+ memory clones. Skin or GI-infiltrating T cells shared few TRB sequences with blood.

The clonotype comes from a woman aged 50 to 65 in good health and a related stem cell transplant donor. The specimen sequenced was PBMCs.

The CDR3 loop reads CASSVEPAGGLNTGELFF. CDR3 DNA sequence: TGTGCCAGCAGCGTAGAACCAGCGGGGGGTCTAAACACCGGGGAGCTGTTTTTT. The chain employs TRBV9 and TRBJ2-2; TRBD2 aligns across 9 bases. J lost 2 bases, V lost 0 bases, and 8 bases had no gene match. Germline CDR1 and CDR2: SGDLS and YYNGEE. The CDR3 is 18 amino acids.